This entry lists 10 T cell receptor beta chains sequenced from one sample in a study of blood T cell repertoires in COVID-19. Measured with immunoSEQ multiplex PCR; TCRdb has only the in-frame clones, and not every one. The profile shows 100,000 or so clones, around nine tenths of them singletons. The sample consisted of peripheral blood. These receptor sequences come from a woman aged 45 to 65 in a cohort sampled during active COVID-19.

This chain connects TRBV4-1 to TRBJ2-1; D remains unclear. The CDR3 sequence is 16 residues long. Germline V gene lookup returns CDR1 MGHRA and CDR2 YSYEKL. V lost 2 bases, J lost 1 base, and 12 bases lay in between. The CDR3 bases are TGCGCCAGCAGCCAATCTGGCAGGATTTCCTACAATGAGCAGTTCTTC. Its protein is CASSQSGRISYNEQFF.

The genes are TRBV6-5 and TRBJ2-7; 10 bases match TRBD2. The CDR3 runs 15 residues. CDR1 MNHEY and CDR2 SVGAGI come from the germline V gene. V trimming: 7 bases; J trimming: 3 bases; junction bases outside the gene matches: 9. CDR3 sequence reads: CASNLGTSDIYEQYF. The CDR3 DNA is TGTGCCAGCAACCTGGGGACTAGCGATATCTACGAGCAGTACTTC.

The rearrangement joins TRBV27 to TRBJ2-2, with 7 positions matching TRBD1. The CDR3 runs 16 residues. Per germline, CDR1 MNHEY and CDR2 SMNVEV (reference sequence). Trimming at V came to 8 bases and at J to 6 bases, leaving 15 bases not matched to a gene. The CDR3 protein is CASSTSGTASSGELFF. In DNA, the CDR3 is TGTGCCAGCTCGACCTCCGGGACAGCCTCTTCCGGGGAGCTGTTTTTT.

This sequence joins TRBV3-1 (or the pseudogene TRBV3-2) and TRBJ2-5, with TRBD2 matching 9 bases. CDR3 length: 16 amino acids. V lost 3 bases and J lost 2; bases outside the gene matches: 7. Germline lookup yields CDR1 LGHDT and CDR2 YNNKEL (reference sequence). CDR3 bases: TGTGCCAGCAGCCAGACGCCTAGCGGGAATCAAGAGACCCAGTACTTC. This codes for CASSQTPSGNQETQYF.

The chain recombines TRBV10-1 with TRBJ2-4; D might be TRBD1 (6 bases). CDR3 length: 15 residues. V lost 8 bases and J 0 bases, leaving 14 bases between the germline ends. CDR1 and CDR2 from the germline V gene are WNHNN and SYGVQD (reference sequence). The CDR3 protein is CASSGHRLAKNIQYF. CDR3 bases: TGCGCCAGCTCGGGACATCGACTAGCCAAAAACATTCAGTACTTC.

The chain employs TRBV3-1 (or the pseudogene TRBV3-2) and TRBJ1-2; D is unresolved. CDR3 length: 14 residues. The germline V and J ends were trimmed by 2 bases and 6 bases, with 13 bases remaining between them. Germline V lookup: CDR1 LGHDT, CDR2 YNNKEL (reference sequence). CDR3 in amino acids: CASSQLTTLDGYTF. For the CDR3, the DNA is TGTGCCAGCAGCCAATTAACAACCTTGGATGGCTACACCTTC.

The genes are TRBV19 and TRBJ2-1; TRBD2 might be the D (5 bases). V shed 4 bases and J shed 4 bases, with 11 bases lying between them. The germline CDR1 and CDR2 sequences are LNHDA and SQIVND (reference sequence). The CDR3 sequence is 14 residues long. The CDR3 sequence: CASSTPGLYNEQFF. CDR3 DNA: TGTGCCAGTAGTACGCCGGGGTTGTACAATGAGCAGTTCTTC.

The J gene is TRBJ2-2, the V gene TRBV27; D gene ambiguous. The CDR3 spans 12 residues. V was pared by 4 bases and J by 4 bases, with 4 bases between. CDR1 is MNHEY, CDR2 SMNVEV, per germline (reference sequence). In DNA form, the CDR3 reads TGTGCCAGCAGTTCGAGCACCGGGGAGCTGTTTTTT. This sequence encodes CASSSSTGELFF.

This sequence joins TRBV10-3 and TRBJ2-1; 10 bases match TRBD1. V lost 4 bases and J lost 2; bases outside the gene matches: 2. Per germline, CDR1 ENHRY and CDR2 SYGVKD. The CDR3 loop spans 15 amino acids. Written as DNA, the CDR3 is TGTGCCATCAGTGCGGGGACAGGGGCCTACAATGAGCAGTTCTTC. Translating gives CAISAGTGAYNEQFF.

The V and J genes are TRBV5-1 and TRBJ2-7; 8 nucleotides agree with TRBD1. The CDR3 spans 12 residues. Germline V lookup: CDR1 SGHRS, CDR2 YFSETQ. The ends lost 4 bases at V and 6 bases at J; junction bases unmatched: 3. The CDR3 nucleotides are TGCGCCAGCAGCCGTACAGGGGGCGAGCAGTACTTC. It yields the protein CASSRTGGEQYF. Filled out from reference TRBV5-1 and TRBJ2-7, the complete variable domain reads KAGVTQTPRYLIKTRGQQVTLSCSPISGHRSVSWYQQTPGQGLQFLFEYFSETQRNKGNFPGRFSGRQFSNSRSEMNVSTLELGDSALYLCASSRTGGEQYFGPGTRLTVT.